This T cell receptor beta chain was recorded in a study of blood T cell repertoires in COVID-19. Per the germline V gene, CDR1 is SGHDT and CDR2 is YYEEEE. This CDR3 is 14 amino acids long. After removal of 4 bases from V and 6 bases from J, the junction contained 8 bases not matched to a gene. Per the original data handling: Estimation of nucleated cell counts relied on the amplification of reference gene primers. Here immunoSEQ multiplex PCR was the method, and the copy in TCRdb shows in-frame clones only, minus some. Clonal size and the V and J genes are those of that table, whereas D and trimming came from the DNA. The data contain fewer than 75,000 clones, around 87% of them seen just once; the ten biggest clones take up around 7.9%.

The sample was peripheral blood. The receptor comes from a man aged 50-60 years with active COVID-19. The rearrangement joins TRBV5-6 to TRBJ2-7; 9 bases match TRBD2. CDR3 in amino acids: CASSPFAGGREQYF. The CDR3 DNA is TGTGCCAGCAGCCCGTTTGCGGGGGGGCGCGAGCAGTACTTC. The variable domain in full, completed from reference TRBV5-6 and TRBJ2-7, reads DAGVTQSPTHLIKTRGQQVTLRCSPKSGHDTVSWYQQALGQGPQFIFQYYEEEERQRGNFPDRFSGHQFPNYSSELNVNALLLGDSALYLCASSPFAGGREQYFGPGTRLTVT.